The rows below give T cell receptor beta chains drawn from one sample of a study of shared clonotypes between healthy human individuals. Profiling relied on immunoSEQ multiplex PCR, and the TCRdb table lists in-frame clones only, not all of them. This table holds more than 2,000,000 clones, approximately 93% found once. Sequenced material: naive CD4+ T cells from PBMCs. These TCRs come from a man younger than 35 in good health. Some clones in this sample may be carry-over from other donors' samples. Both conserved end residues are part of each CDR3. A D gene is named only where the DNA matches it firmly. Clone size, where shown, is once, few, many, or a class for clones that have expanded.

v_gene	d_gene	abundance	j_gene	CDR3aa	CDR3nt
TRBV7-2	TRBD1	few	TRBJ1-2	CASSPGQGNYGYTF	TGTGCCAGCAGCCCGGGACAGGGGAACTATGGCTACACCTTC
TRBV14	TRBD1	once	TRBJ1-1	CASSLIQGAGTEAFF	TGTGCCAGCAGCCTAATTCAGGGGGCTGGCACTGAAGCTTTCTTT
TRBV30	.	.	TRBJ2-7	CAWSVAHEQYF	TGTGCCTGGAGTGTGGCACACGAGCAGTACTTC
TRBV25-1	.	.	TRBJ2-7	CASSPSGGTYEQYF	TGTGCCAGCAGTCCCTCCGGTGGCACCTACGAGCAGTACTTC
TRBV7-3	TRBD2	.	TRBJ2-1	CASSLTGGAGGDNEQFF	TGTGCCAGCAGCTTAACCGGTGGGGCGGGAGGGGACAATGAGCAGTTCTTC
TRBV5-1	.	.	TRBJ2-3	CASSFQGSGTDTQYF	TGCGCCAGCAGCTTTCAGGGGTCGGGCACAGATACGCAGTATTTT
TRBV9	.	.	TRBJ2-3	CASSVAVTDTQYF	TGTGCCAGCAGCGTAGCGGTCACAGATACGCAGTATTTT
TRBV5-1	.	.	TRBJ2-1	CASSLARVSYNEQFF	TGCGCCAGCAGCTTGGCGCGGGTCTCCTACAATGAGCAGTTCTTC
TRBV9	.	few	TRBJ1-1	CASSVGWGGGAFF	TGTGCCAGCAGCGTAGGATGGGGTGGTGGAGCTTTCTTT
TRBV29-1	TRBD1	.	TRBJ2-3	CSYRGADTQYF	TGCAGCTACAGGGGTGCAGATACGCAGTATTTT
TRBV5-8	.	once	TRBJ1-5	CASSLRVLPGDDQPQHF	TGTGCCAGCAGCTTGAGAGTGTTACCAGGGGACGATCAGCCCCAGCATTTT
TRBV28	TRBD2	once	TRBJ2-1	CASRIAGGPSQGEQFF	TGTGCCAGCAGAATAGCGGGAGGGCCTTCTCAAGGTGAGCAGTTCTTC
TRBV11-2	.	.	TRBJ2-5	CASSLDRLRETQYF	TGTGCCAGCAGCTTAGATCGACTTCGGGAGACCCAGTACTTC
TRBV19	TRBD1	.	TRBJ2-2	CASSIVGRGPNTGELFF	TGTGCCAGTAGTATAGTCGGCAGGGGGCCGAACACCGGGGAGCTGTTTTTT
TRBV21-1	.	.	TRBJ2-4	CASSKGEGFNIQYF	TGTGCCAGCAGCAAAGGGGAAGGGTTTAACATTCAGTACTTC
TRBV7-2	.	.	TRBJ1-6	CASSFSAAGNSPLHF	TGTGCCAGCAGCTTTTCAGCGGCGGGTAATTCACCCCTCCACTTT
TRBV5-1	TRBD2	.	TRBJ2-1	CASSSAGASYNEQFF	TGCGCCAGCAGCTCAGCGGGAGCGTCTTACAATGAGCAGTTCTTC
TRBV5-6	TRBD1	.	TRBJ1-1	CASRGTGFGTEAFF	TGTGCCAGCAGAGGGACAGGGTTCGGCACTGAAGCTTTCTTT
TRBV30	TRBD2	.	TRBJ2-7	CAWPGQAPSGRAAEQYF	TGTGCCTGGCCCGGACAGGCACCTAGCGGGAGGGCGGCCGAGCAGTACTTC
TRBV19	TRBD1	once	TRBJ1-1	CASSRQGGVYTEAFF	TGTGCCAGTAGTCGGCAGGGGGGCGTATACACTGAAGCTTTCTTT
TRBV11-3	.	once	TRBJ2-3	CASSRLPAEQGSYTQYF	TGTGCCAGCAGCCGACTCCCCGCCGAACAGGGATCGTATACGCAGTATTTT
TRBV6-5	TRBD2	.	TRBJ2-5	CASSSPGGETQYF	TGTGCCAGCAGCTCCCCGGGGGGAGAGACCCAGTACTTC
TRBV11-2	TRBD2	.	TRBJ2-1	CASSRTSINEQFF	TGTGCCAGCAGCCGGACTAGCATCAATGAGCAGTTCTTC
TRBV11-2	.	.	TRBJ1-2	CASSLGQDYGYTF	TGTGCCAGCAGCTTGGGACAAGACTATGGCTACACCTTC
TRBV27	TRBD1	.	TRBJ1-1	CASSGTWAGTGEAFF	TGTGCCAGCAGTGGAACTTGGGCGGGGACAGGCGAAGCTTTCTTT
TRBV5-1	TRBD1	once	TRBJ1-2	CASSPPGAGGFYGYTF	TGCGCCAGCAGCCCCCCCGGGGCAGGGGGTTTTTATGGCTACACCTTC
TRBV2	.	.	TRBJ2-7	CASSYDYEQYF	TGTGCCAGCAGCTACGACTACGAGCAGTACTTC
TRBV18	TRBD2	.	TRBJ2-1	CASSPLLAGEGNEQFF	TGTGCCAGCTCACCCCTTCTAGCGGGGGAAGGGAATGAGCAGTTCTTC
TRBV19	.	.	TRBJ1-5	CASSIRSSRYSNQPQHF	TGTGCCAGTAGTATTCGGTCCAGCCGATATAGCAATCAGCCCCAGCATTTT
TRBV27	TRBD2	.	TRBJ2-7	CASSFGLQREGYEQYF	TGTGCCAGCAGTTTTGGCCTTCAGCGGGAGGGTTACGAGCAGTACTTC
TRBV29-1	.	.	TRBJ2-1	CSVDSPTPTLSNEQFF	TGCAGCGTTGATTCGCCCACCCCAACTCTCAGCAATGAGCAGTTCTTC
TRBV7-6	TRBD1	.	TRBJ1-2	CASSPPGQGWDGYTF	TGTGCCAGCAGCCCCCCGGGACAGGGTTGGGATGGCTACACCTTC
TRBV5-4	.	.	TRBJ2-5	CASSLALVSSGGQETQYF	TGTGCCAGCAGCTTGGCCCTGGTTTCATCCGGGGGGCAGGAGACCCAGTACTTC
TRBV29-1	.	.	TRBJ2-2	CSALTRRVPGELFF	TGCAGCGCCTTGACTAGGCGGGTTCCCGGGGAGCTGTTTTTT
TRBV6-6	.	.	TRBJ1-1	CASSSDTNTEAFF	TGTGCCAGCAGTTCGGACACGAACACTGAAGCTTTCTTT
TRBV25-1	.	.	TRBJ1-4	CASERSTNEKLFF	TGTGCCAGCGAGAGGTCAACTAATGAAAAACTGTTTTTT
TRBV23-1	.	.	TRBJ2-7	CASTSTGTSHYEQYF	TGCGCCAGCACTTCCACCGGGACGTCCCACTACGAGCAGTACTTC
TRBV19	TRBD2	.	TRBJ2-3	CASSIVLWTSGTRGTDTQYF	TGTGCCAGTAGTATAGTTTTGTGGACTAGCGGAACAAGAGGGACAGATACGCAGTATTTT
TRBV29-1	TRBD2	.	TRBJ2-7	CSASLAGGHPEQYF	TGCAGCGCCTCTCTAGCGGGAGGCCACCCCGAGCAGTACTTC
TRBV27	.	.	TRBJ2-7	CASKGTQTGAYEQYF	TGTGCCAGCAAGGGGACGCAAACGGGGGCCTACGAGCAGTACTTC
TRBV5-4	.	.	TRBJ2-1	CASSVGGISYNEQFF	TGTGCCAGCAGCGTCGGAGGAATCTCCTACAATGAGCAGTTCTTC
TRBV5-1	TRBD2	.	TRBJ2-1	CASSLDYAGGPNEQFF	TGCGCCAGCAGCTTGGACTACGCGGGAGGGCCAAATGAGCAGTTCTTC
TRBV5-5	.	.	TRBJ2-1	CASSLTAENEQFF	TGTGCCAGCAGCTTGACCGCCGAGAATGAGCAGTTCTTC
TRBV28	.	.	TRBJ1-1	CASSLLSFEPPEAFF	TGTGCCAGCAGTTTATTATCTTTCGAGCCCCCTGAAGCTTTCTTT
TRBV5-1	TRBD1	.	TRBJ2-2	CASSRDRGRPGELFF	TGCGCCAGCAGCCGGGACAGGGGGCGTCCCGGGGAGCTGTTTTTT
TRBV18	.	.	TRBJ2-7	CASSGDVAYEQYF	TGTGCCAGTTCGGGGGACGTAGCCTACGAGCAGTACTTC
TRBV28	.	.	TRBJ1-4	CASSFYGAGEKLFF	TGTGCCAGCAGTTTCTACGGGGCGGGCGAAAAACTGTTTTTT
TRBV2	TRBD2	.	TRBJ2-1	CASRQTSGSNEQFF	TGTGCCAGCAGGCAGACTAGCGGGAGCAATGAGCAGTTCTTC
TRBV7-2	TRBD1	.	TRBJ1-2	CASSSTGALNYGYTF	TGTGCCAGCAGCTCGACAGGGGCCCTTAACTATGGCTACACCTTC
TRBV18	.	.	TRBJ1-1	CASSQGRDTEAFF	TGTGCCAGCTCACAGGGCCGGGACACTGAAGCTTTCTTT
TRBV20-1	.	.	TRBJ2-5	CSARSQETQYF	TGCAGTGCACGGTCACAAGAGACCCAGTACTTC
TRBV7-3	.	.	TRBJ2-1	CASRKTGIRENEQFF	TGTGCCAGCAGAAAGACAGGCATCCGGGAAAATGAGCAGTTCTTC
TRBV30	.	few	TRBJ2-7	CAWSVGGAPRYEQYF	TGTGCCTGGAGTGTTGGCGGGGCCCCGCGCTACGAGCAGTACTTC